This TCR beta chain was sequenced for a study of blood T cell repertoires in COVID-19. Data came from immunoSEQ multiplex PCR; TCRdb stores just in-frame clones and leaves some out. This table has about 160,000 clones, over 75% appearing once. Participants' own reports of clinical history determined their cohort assignment. Sequencing was carried out using PBMCs or T cells enriched from blood (not recorded which). This TCR was recovered from a woman in her forties or fifties who had recovered from COVID-19.

CDR3 in DNA: TGTGCCAGCAGCCGGAAGGTGGCAGCTGAGGATGGCTACACCTTC. Translation: CASSRKVAAEDGYTF. V usage is TRBV4-2 and J usage is TRBJ1-2; D is unresolved. The CDR3 totals 15 residues. CDR1 is LGHNA and CDR2 is YNFKEQ in the germline V gene. V was shortened by 4 bases and J by 6 bases, with 18 bases between the two germline ends.